This is a list of T cell receptor beta chains from one sample in a study of CD8 T cells in ankylosing spondylitis. TCRdb used MiXCR to reprocess the 5' RACE reads, holding one entry per CDR3 protein. The sample carries around 280,000 distinct CDR3 sequences, 15% to 20% recorded once. Sequencing input: blood, either unsorted or a sorted T cell fraction (not recorded which). The receptors originated from a male donor with ankylosing spondylitis or in good health (not recorded which). Each CDR3 is given with its conserved first and last residue. Fields, in order: V gene, clone size, J gene, D gene, CDR3 protein, CDR3 DNA. D genes are given only for firm matches. Not all rows give a size; the values are once, few, many and, for expanded clones, a class.

TRBV5-1,.,TRBJ1-6,.,CASSLAPRTQGSPLHF,TGCGCCAGCAGCTTGGCCCCGAGGACACAAGGCTCACCCCTCCACTTT
TRBV5-1,.,TRBJ2-5,.,CASSLDTRQEETQYF,TGCGCCAGCAGCTTGGACACGCGACAGGAAGAGACCCAGTACTTC
TRBV28,few,TRBJ1-1,TRBD1,CASRNRGSDTEAFF,TGTGCCAGCAGAAACAGGGGGTCTGACACTGAAGCTTTCTTT
TRBV27,.,TRBJ2-2,.,CASRRGQEGTGELFF,TGTGCCAGCAGACGTGGGCAGGAAGGGACCGGGGAGCTGTTTTTT
TRBV5-1,few,TRBJ1-6,.,CASSSGRVGYNSPLHF,TGCGCCAGCAGCTCCGGACGGGTCGGCTATAATTCACCCCTCCACTTT
TRBV6-2/TRBV6-3,.,TRBJ1-3,.,CASSYDAASGNTIYF,TGTGCCAGCAGTTACGATGCAGCTTCTGGAAACACCATATATTTT
TRBV11-2,few,TRBJ2-5,TRBD2,CASSRGLAGVETQYF,TGTGCCAGCAGCCGCGGGCTAGCGGGCGTAGAGACCCAGTACTTC
TRBV28,few,TRBJ1-3,.,CASSLKVGEYTIYF,TGTGCCAGCAGTTTAAAGGTGGGGGAGTACACCATATATTTT
TRBV6-5,.,TRBJ1-5,.,CASSYSIGAGDQPQHF,TGTGCCAGCAGTTACTCGATAGGGGCCGGGGATCAGCCCCAGCATTTT
TRBV6-4,few,TRBJ1-1,TRBD1,CASRTDRGSTEAFF,TGTGCCAGCAGGACCGACAGGGGAAGCACTGAAGCTTTCTTT
TRBV28,few,TRBJ2-3,.,CASRAGRDTQYF,TGTGCCAGCAGGGCAGGGAGGGATACGCAGTATTTT
TRBV7-2,.,TRBJ1-3,.,CATSAWGDTIYF,TGTGCCACCTCAGCGTGGGGTGACACCATATATTTT
TRBV27,.,TRBJ1-6,TRBD1,CASSTGTGVSPLHF,TGTGCCAGCAGTACCGGGACAGGGGTTTCACCCCTCCACTTT
TRBV11-2,.,TRBJ2-2,TRBD2,CASSQAGRNTGELFF,TGTGCCAGCAGCCAAGCGGGGAGGAACACCGGGGAGCTGTTTTTT
TRBV24-1,once,TRBJ2-3,TRBD2,CATLARSGRRDTQYF,TGTGCCACCCTGGCCCGTAGCGGGAGGCGAGATACGCAGTATTTT
TRBV28,.,TRBJ1-2,.,CASSGGGYGYTF,TGTGCCAGCAGTGGGGGAGGCTATGGCTACACCTTC
TRBV11-1,few,TRBJ2-1,TRBD2,CASSLAGLAGSSGNEQFF,TGTGCCAGCAGCTTAGCGGGACTAGCGGGATCCTCGGGGAATGAGCAGTTCTTC
TRBV12-3/TRBV12-4,few,TRBJ1-4,.,CASSNRELANEKLFF,TGTGCCAGCAGCAACAGGGAGCTGGCTAATGAAAAACTGTTTTTT
TRBV5-1,few,TRBJ2-3,.,CASKEEIADTQYF,TGCGCCAGCAAGGAGGAGATAGCAGATACGCAGTATTTT
TRBV5-1,.,TRBJ2-2,.,CASSYGLTNTGELFF,TGCGCCAGCAGCTATGGACTGACGAACACCGGGGAGCTGTTTTTT
TRBV15,few,TRBJ2-1,TRBD1,CATSWDRGVRNEQFF,TGTGCCACCAGCTGGGACAGGGGTGTCAGGAATGAGCAGTTCTTC
TRBV3-1,few,TRBJ1-4,.,CASSQVRKGSEKLFF,TGTGCCAGCAGCCAAGTTCGGAAGGGGAGTGAAAAACTGTTTTTT
TRBV28,.,TRBJ2-3,TRBD2,CASSFPASGAPNTQYF,TGTGCCAGCAGTTTCCCCGCTAGCGGGGCTCCTAATACGCAGTATTTT
TRBV10-3,many,TRBJ1-2,TRBD1,CAISDDRGNYGYTF,TGTGCCATCAGTGACGACAGGGGGAACTATGGCTACACCTTC
TRBV20-1,few,TRBJ2-5,TRBD2,CSARVTSGRQETQYF,TGCAGTGCTAGAGTGACTAGCGGGAGACAAGAGACCCAGTACTTC
TRBV5-1,many,TRBJ2-3,.,CASSGPSTDTQYF,TGCGCCAGCAGCGGACCGAGCACAGATACGCAGTATTTT
TRBV15,.,TRBJ2-1,TRBD2,CATSRDYGTSGSRLGEQFF,TGTGCCACCAGCAGAGATTACGGAACTAGCGGGAGTCGGCTGGGTGAGCAGTTCTTC
TRBV20-1,many,TRBJ2-3,.,CSARSTGVRTDTQYF,TGCAGTGCTAGATCAACGGGAGTACGCACAGATACGCAGTATTTT
TRBV5-6,few,TRBJ1-3,.,CASSWRSLRSSGNTIYF,TGTGCCAGCAGCTGGAGGAGCTTGAGGTCCTCTGGAAACACCATATATTTT
TRBV18,few,TRBJ2-4,TRBD1,CASSRGQGGTENIQYF,TGTGCCAGCTCACGGGGACAGGGTGGGACCGAAAACATTCAGTACTTC
TRBV5-1,many,TRBJ2-3,TRBD1,CASSRDRGTDTQYF,TGCGCCAGCAGCCGGGACAGGGGAACAGATACGCAGTATTTT
TRBV15,.,TRBJ1-4,TRBD1,CATSRDIGTATTNEKLFF,TGTGCCACCAGCAGAGATATCGGGACAGCGACAACTAATGAAAAACTGTTTTTT
TRBV20-1,few,TRBJ1-6,.,CSARGTSEGPLHF,TGCAGTGCCCGCGGGACCTCTGAAGGACCCCTCCACTTT
TRBV30,.,TRBJ2-1,TRBD2,CAWSEREGREQFF,TGTGCCTGGAGTGAGCGGGAGGGCCGTGAGCAGTTCTTC
TRBV12-3/TRBV12-4,few,TRBJ1-4,.,CASSSFATNEKLFF,TGTGCCAGCAGCTCCTTTGCAACTAATGAAAAACTGTTTTTT